This T cell receptor (beta chain) was found in a study of blood T cell repertoires in COVID-19. As for the study in general: Whether acute or convalescent, the COVID-19 samples came from the United States, Italy and Spain. From T cells, B-cell-depleted T cells, or PBMCs came the material, which was cDNA or gDNA.

In the authors' methods: Amplification of reference gene primers was used by the study to estimate nucleated cell counts. Assay used: immunoSEQ multiplex PCR; TCRdb lists only in-frame clones, some missing. That table furnishes V, J and clone size, whereas the DNA furnished D and trimming. Here the sample spans about 240,000 clones, roughly 80% being singletons. The CDR3 totals 15 residues. With V trimmed by 6 bases and J by 5 bases, 7 bases remained unmatched. Per the germline V gene, CDR1 is MNHEY and CDR2 is SVGAGI. The chain links TRBV6-5 to TRBJ1-6; TRBD1 matches at 7 bases. The source is a woman under 30 with acute or convalescent COVID-19. The material sequenced was peripheral blood. CDR3 in amino acids: CASSRGTADNSPLHF. The CDR3 nucleotides read TGTGCCAGCAGCCGCGGGACAGCCGATAATTCACCCCTCCACTTT.